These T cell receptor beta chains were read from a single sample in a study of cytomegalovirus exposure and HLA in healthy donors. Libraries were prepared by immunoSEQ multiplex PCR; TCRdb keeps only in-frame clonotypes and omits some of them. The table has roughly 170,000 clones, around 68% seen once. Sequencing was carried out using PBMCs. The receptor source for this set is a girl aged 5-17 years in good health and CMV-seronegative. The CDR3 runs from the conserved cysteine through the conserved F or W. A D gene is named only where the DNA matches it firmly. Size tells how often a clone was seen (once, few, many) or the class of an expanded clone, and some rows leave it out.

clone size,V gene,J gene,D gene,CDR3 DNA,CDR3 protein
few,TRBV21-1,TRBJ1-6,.,TGTGCCATCCACAGGGGAGGCCATTCACCCCTCCACTTT,CAIHRGGHSPLHF
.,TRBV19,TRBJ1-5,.,TGTGCCAGTACTCCTGCAGGGGATCAGCCCCAGCATTTT,CASTPAGDQPQHF
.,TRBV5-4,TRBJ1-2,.,TGTGCCAGCAGCTTGATGAGCAGGGAAGTTTATGGCTACACCTTC,CASSLMSREVYGYTF
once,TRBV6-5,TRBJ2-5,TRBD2,TGTGCCAGCAGTTCTCCCGGCGGGGGTCTAGGGGAGACCCAGTACTTC,CASSSPGGGLGETQYF
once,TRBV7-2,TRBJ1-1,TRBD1,TGTGCCAGCAGCCGACAGGGACAGCCGAACACTGAAGCTTTCTTT,CASSRQGQPNTEAFF
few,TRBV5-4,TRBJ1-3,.,TGTGCCAGCAGCTTGGACACCTCCTCTGGAAACACCATATATTTT,CASSLDTSSGNTIYF
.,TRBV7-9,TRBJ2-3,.,TGTGCCAGCAGCTTAGCGGGGGACATCACAGATACGCAGTATTTT,CASSLAGDITDTQYF
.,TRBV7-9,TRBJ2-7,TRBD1,TGTGCCAGCAGCTTAGCATTGGACAGGGTCGAGCAGTACTTC,CASSLALDRVEQYF
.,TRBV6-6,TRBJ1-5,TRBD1,TGTGCCAGCAGTTCCGGGACAGTGAATAGCAATCAGCCCCAGCATTTT,CASSSGTVNSNQPQHF
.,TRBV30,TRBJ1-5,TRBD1,TGTGCCTGGAGTCCATACGCCGGTGGGACAGGGAGTCAGCCCCAGCATTTT,CAWSPYAGGTGSQPQHF
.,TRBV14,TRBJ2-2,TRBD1,TGTGCCAGCAGCCCCCACAGGGGTGGGACCGGGGAGCTGTTTTTT,CASSPHRGGTGELFF
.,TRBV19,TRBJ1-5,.,TGTGCCAGCTCTCAGGGTACCCAGGGGAATCAGCCCCAGCATTTT,CASSQGTQGNQPQHF
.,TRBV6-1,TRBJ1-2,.,TGTGCCAGCTCAGCACAGCCGTCAAACTATGGCTACACCTTC,CASSAQPSNYGYTF
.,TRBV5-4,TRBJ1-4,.,TGTGCCAGCAGCCCGGGGGGGGGAACTAATGAAAAACTGTTTTTT,CASSPGGGTNEKLFF
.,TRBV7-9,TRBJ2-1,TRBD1,TGTGCCAGCAGCTCCTCTGCCAGGGGGACGGATGAGCAGTTCTTC,CASSSSARGTDEQFF
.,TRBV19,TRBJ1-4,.,TGTGCCAGTAGTATCCCCGGGAGGGTGGGGAATGAAAAACTGTTTTTT,CASSIPGRVGNEKLFF
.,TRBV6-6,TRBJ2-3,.,TGTGCCAGCAGTTACCCGACAGATACGCAGTATTTT,CASSYPTDTQYF
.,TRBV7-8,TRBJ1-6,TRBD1,TGTGCCAGCAGCCCAGGGGGCCCCAGCTCCTATAATTCACCCCTCCACTTT,CASSPGGPSSYNSPLHF
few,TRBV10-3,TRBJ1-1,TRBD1,TGTGCCATCATGGGGACAGGGAACACTGAAGCTTTCTTT,CAIMGTGNTEAFF
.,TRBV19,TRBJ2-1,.,TGTGCCACCAGGGGTGGGAACAATGAGCAGTTCTTC,CATRGGNNEQFF
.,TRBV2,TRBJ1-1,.,TGTGCCAGCAGATTGACAGCACCCATCGACACTGAAGCTTTCTTT,CASRLTAPIDTEAFF
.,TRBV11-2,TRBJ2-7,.,TGTGCCAGCAGCTTGTCGGCGGATCCTTCTCACGAGCAGTACTTC,CASSLSADPSHEQYF
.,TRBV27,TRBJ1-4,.,TGTGCCAGCAGTTGGGGGGGTTTTAATGAAAAACTGTTTTTT,CASSWGGFNEKLFF
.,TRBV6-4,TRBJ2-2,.,TGTGCCAGCAGGAGAACAGGGTCGGACACCGGGGAGCTGTTTTTT,CASRRTGSDTGELFF
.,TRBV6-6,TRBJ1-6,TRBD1,TGTGCCAGCAGTCTCGGGACAGGGAATTCACCCCTCCACTTT,CASSLGTGNSPLHF
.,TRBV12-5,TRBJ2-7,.,TGTGCTAGTGGTTTCACCTACGAGCAGTACTTC,CASGFTYEQYF
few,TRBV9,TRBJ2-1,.,TGTGCCAGCAGCGTAGGGGGCGGGGAAGAGCAGTTCTTC,CASSVGGGEEQFF
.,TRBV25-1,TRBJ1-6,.,TGTGCCAGCATGCTTTCGGGAAATTCACCCCTCCACTTT,CASMLSGNSPLHF
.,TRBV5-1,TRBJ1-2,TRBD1,TGCGCCAGCAGTCTTGACAGGGACTATGGCTACACCTTC,CASSLDRDYGYTF
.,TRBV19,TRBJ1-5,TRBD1,TGTGCCAGTAGCTTACAGGGGGCGAGCAATCAGCCCCAGCATTTT,CASSLQGASNQPQHF
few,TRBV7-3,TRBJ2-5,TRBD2,TGTGCCAGCAGCCCGGGACTAGCGGTACAAGAGACCCAGTACTTC,CASSPGLAVQETQYF
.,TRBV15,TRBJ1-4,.,TGTGCCACCAGCCCCCGGAGGGAGGCACATAATGAAAAACTGTTTTTT,CATSPRREAHNEKLFF
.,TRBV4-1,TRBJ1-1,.,TGCGCCAGCAGCAAGAGCGGGTCATCAGCTTTCTTT,CASSKSGSSAFF
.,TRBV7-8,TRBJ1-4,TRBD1,TGTGCCAGCAGCGCCAGGGGGCAGGTCGGTGAAAAACTGTTTTTT,CASSARGQVGEKLFF
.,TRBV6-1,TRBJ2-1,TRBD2,TGTGCCAGCAGTGACCCCCCCGGACTAGCGGGGAATTACAATGAGCAGTTCTTC,CASSDPPGLAGNYNEQFF
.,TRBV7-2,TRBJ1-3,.,TGTGCCAGCAGCTTAAATCGGGCAGGGTCGGGAAACACCATATATTTT,CASSLNRAGSGNTIYF
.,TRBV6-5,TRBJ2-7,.,TGTGCCAGCAGTTCCGTGACGCAGGTAAAATACGAGCAGTACTTC,CASSSVTQVKYEQYF
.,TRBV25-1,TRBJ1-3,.,TGTGCCAGCAGTGAATACGGCGGAGGAAACACCATATATTTT,CASSEYGGGNTIYF
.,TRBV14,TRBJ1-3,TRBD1,TGTGCCAGCAGTTCCGGACAGGGGCCGAACACCATATATTTT,CASSSGQGPNTIYF
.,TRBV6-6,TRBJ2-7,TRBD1,TGTGCCAGCAGTTTGGAGGACAGGGCTTACGAGCAGTACTTC,CASSLEDRAYEQYF
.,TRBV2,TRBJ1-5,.,TGTGCCAGCATTAAGGACAGCCTCAATCAGCCCCAGCATTTT,CASIKDSLNQPQHF
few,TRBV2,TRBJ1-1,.,TGTGCCAGCATTCGTTCTCTCACTGAAGCTTTCTTT,CASIRSLTEAFF
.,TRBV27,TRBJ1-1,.,TGTGCCAGTAGTGTGTTGGGGAGCACTGAAGCTTTCTTT,CASSVLGSTEAFF
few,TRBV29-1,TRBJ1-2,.,TGCAGCGGATCCGACAGTCTAGGCTATGGCTACACCTTC,CSGSDSLGYGYTF
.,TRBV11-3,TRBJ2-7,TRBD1,TGTGCCAGCAGCCCTGGACAGGGGGGCTCCTACGAGCAGTACTTC,CASSPGQGGSYEQYF
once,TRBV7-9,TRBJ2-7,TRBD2,TGTGCCAGTGCACCCGGGACGGGGGGACTCTGGGAGCAGTACTTC,CASAPGTGGLWEQYF
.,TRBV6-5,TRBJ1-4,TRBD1,TGTGCCAGCAGTTACGCGGGCAGGGGGCCTAATGAAAAACTGTTTTTT,CASSYAGRGPNEKLFF
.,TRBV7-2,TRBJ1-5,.,TGTGCCAGCAGCCCCCGGGAGTCATATCAGCCCCAGCATTTT,CASSPRESYQPQHF
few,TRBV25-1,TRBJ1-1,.,TGTGCCACTAGGGCGGGGGAGTGGACTGAAGCTTTCTTT,CATRAGEWTEAFF
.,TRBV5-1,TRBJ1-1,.,TGCGCCAGCAAACTGGACACTGAAGCTTTCTTT,CASKLDTEAFF
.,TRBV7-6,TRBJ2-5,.,TGTGCCAGCAGCTTAGCGCCAGCAACCCCCGGGGAGACCCAGTACTTC,CASSLAPATPGETQYF